The 17 T cell receptor beta chains below were found in one sample sequenced in a study of untreated major depressive disorder. Only in-frame clones appear in the TCRdb table, and some are missing; sequencing was by immunoSEQ multiplex PCR. In the table there are around 20,000 clones, 85% to 95% of which are singletons. Material for sequencing was CD4+ T cells from PBMCs. The receptors were sampled from a man aged 25 to 40 in good health.

V and J are TRBV2 and TRBJ2-1; D gene uncertain. Germline lookup yields CDR1 SNHLY and CDR2 FYNNEI. The CDR3 totals 13 residues. The V and J ends lost 4 bases and 10 bases respectively, with 14 bases between them. CDR3 DNA: TGTGCCAGCAGTGTGGATTACCTTAACGAGCAGTTCTTC. Encoded protein: CASSVDYLNEQFF.

The CDR3 loop reads CASRQGPYEQYF. Here the CDR3 DNA reads TGCGCCAGCAGACAGGGACCCTACGAGCAGTACTTC. The chain employs TRBV10-2 and TRBJ2-7; perhaps TRBD1 as D (6 bases). The CDR3 is made up of 12 amino acids. The V end lost 6 bases, the J end lost 2 bases, and 8 bases lay between the germline ends. The germline gives CDR1 WSHSY, CDR2 SAAADI.

The V gene is TRBV6-5, the J gene TRBJ2-7; TRBD2 agrees at 9 bases. CDR3 length: 14 residues. Losses at the gene ends were 7 bases for V and 5 bases for J; bases not matched to a gene: 9. Germline values: CDR1 MNHEY, CDR2 SVGAGI. DNA of the CDR3: TGTGCCAGCATGTTTAGCGGGAGTATCCACGAGCAGTACTTC. Amino acids: CASMFSGSIHEQYF.

The chain is built from TRBV5-1 and TRBJ1-2; a possible D gene is TRBD1 (6 bases). V lost 2 bases to trimming and J lost 0 bases, with 11 bases between them. The CDR3 is 15 amino acids. Germline V CDR1 and CDR2: SGHRS, YFSETQ. CDR3 in DNA: TGCGCCAGCAGCTTTGGGGGGGCGGCTAACTATGGCTACACCTTC. Its protein is CASSFGGAANYGYTF.

This clone was observed a single time. CDR3 residues: CASTWGRGRGGLGTEAFF. The CDR3 coding sequence is TGTGCCAGCACCTGGGGGCGGGGGAGAGGCGGATTAGGCACTGAAGCTTTCTTT. The rearrangement links TRBV19 to TRBJ1-1; possibly TRBD1 for D (6 bases). The CDR3 spans 18 residues. Germline V CDR1 and CDR2: LNHDA, SQIVND (reference sequence). V lost 9 bases, J lost 4 bases, and 30 bases lay in between.

This clone has more than one count but fewer than ten. The chain combines TRBV9 with TRBJ2-1, with unresolved D. V was clipped by 2 bases and J by 9 bases, with 12 bases between them. Germline V gives CDR1 SGDLS, CDR2 YYNGEE. The CDR3 is made up of 13 amino acids. CDR3 coding DNA: TGTGCCAGCAGCGTCAACCGCGAGCCTGAGCAGTTCTTC. Translation: CASSVNREPEQFF.

CDR3 region: CSVIPLQRTTRNYNEQFF. The CDR3 DNA sequence: TGCAGCGTAATCCCTCTCCAGCGGACCACGCGTAACTACAATGAGCAGTTCTTC. The rearrangement links TRBV29-1 to TRBJ2-1, with D maybe TRBD2 (5 bases). V dropped 6 bases and J dropped 3 bases, with 27 bases sitting between them. The length of the CDR3 is 18 residues. Germline V lookup: CDR1 SQVTM, CDR2 ANQGSEA.

The J gene is TRBJ2-3, the V gene TRBV5-4; D possibly corresponds to TRBD2 (5 bases). The V gene lost 3 bases and the J gene lost 0 bases, with 8 bases spanning the gap. The germline V gene encodes CDR1 SGHNT and CDR2 YYREEE (reference sequence). The CDR3 extends over 14 amino acids. The CDR3: CASSSGISTDTQYF. As DNA, the CDR3 is TGTGCCAGCAGCTCGGGGATCAGCACAGATACGCAGTATTTT.

The CDR3 loop is CASSSAGADYGYTF. In DNA, the CDR3 is TGTGCCAGCAGCTCGGCAGGGGCGGACTATGGCTACACCTTC. The chain couples TRBV7-2 to TRBJ1-2, with TRBD1 as a possible D gene (6 bases). With 4 bases removed from V and 3 bases from J, the gap between germline ends came to 12 bases. CDR1 is SGHTA, CDR2 FQGNSA, per germline. CDR3 length equals 14 residues.

The V gene is TRBV27, the J gene TRBJ2-7; 8 bases fit TRBD1. V was pared by 5 bases and J by 3 bases, with 6 bases of the junction left unmatched. The germline CDR1 and CDR2 sequences are MNHEY and SMNVEV (reference sequence). This CDR3 has 14 residues. This CDR3 reads CASSTRTGYYEQYF. CDR3 DNA sequence: TGTGCCAGCAGTACCAGGACAGGGTACTACGAGCAGTACTTC.

This clone was found once. The chain employs TRBV5-8 and TRBJ1-1; D remains unclear. The V gene's germline CDR1 is SGHTS and CDR2 YDEGEE. The CDR3 has 12 residues. The germline V and J ends were trimmed by 2 bases and 0 bases, with 2 bases remaining between them. CDR3 amino acids: CASSFLNTEAFF. Written as DNA, the CDR3 is TGTGCCAGCAGCTTTCTGAACACTGAAGCTTTCTTT.

V is TRBV4-3 and J is TRBJ1-3; no reliable D call. The CDR3 covers 15 residues. V was clipped by 3 bases and J by 0 bases, with 9 bases between them. Germline V lookup: CDR1 LGHNA, CDR2 YSLEER. The CDR3 loop reads CASSHGPSSGNTIYF. The CDR3, as DNA: TGCGCCAGCAGCCACGGCCCGAGCTCTGGAAACACCATATATTTT.

This chain connects TRBV30 to TRBJ1-4; 11 bases match TRBD1. The junction had 9 bases not matched to a gene; V was cut back by 0 bases and J by 3 bases. CDR3 length equals 18 residues. Germline V gives CDR1 GTSNPN, CDR2 SVGIG (reference sequence). In DNA form, the CDR3 reads TGTGCCTGGAGTGTACTGTGGGACAGGGGGACGGCTAATGAAAAACTGTTTTTT. This codes for CAWSVLWDRGTANEKLFF.

This rearrangement joins TRBV27 to TRBJ2-1; D not resolved. The length of the CDR3 is 11 residues. Germline CDR1 MNHEY, CDR2 SMNVEV (reference sequence). V shed 4 bases and J shed 5 bases, with 3 bases lying between them. CDR3 sequence (DNA): TGTGCCAGCAGTTACCACAATGAGCAGTTCTTC. Residues: CASSYHNEQFF.

The chain carries TRBV7-2 and TRBJ1-1; D is undetermined. Trimming pared 1 base from V and 7 bases from J, leaving 7 bases between. Germline CDR1 reads SGHTA; CDR2 reads FQGNSA. This CDR3 is 12 amino acids long. The CDR3 region is CASSLEDLEAFF. In DNA form, the CDR3 reads TGTGCCAGCAGCTTAGAAGACCTTGAAGCTTTCTTT.

V is TRBV5-1 and J is TRBJ1-1, with 7 nucleotides matching TRBD1. The germline CDR1 and CDR2 sequences are SGHRS and YFSETQ. CDR3 length: 15 amino acids. V trimming: 2 bases; J trimming: 3 bases; junction bases outside the gene matches: 7. Written as DNA, the CDR3 is TGCGCCAGCAGCTTACAGGGGAGTGGGGACACTGAAGCTTTCTTT. Translated: CASSLQGSGDTEAFF.

The rearrangement joins TRBV5-1 to TRBJ2-7; 9 bases agree with TRBD1. J was trimmed by 1 base and V by 7 bases; bases with no gene match: 6. Germline lookup yields CDR1 SGHRS and CDR2 YFSETQ. CDR3 length: 14 amino acids. The CDR3 coding sequence is TGCGCCAGCCAGACAGGGGGGAAATCCTACGAGCAGTACTTC. Translation gives CASQTGGKSYEQYF.